This T cell receptor (beta chain) comes out of a study of cytomegalovirus exposure and HLA in healthy donors. The PCR ran on 60 Vbeta and 13 Jbeta primers. Method: immunoSEQ multiplex PCR; TCRdb's copy keeps in-frame clones and lacks some. The table includes about 130,000 clones, 70% to 75% detected once. Specimen: PBMCs. The clonotype comes from a woman aged 40 to 50 in good health and CMV-seropositive.

The CDR3 protein is CASSQVGGPNEKLFF. Written as DNA, the CDR3 is TGCGCCAGCAGCCAAGTGGGGGGGCCTAATGAAAAACTGTTTTTT. V usage is TRBV4-1 and J usage is TRBJ1-4; tentative D call: TRBD1 (6 bases). Trimming pared 1 base from V and 3 bases from J, leaving 9 bases between. The CDR3 is 15 amino acids. Germline V lookup: CDR1 MGHRA, CDR2 YSYEKL.